The T cell receptor beta chain described here comes from a study of blood T cell repertoires in COVID-19. Background on the study: Samples taken during acute and convalescent COVID-19 were collected in the United States, Italy and Spain. Nucleic acid was either cDNA or gDNA, and it came from T cells, B-cell-depleted T cells, or PBMCs.

In the original workflow: Reference gene primer amplification yielded estimated nucleated cell counts. The table came from immunoSEQ multiplex PCR; TCRdb's copy has only in-frame clones and leaves some out. From that table come the V and J calls and clone size; the DNA was used to work out D and trimming. The repertoire has about 190,000 clones, approximately 91% of them found once; the top ten carry 6.5% to 8.5%. This sequence originates from a man in his forties with acute or convalescent COVID-19. The sample consisted of peripheral blood.

DNA of the CDR3: TGCAGCGTCCCCGAGATAGATGAATACGAGCAGTACTTC. Residues: CSVPEIDEYEQYF. The V call is TRBV29-1, the J call TRBJ2-7; D unresolved. The CDR3 sequence is 13 residues long. Trimming removed 6 bases at V and 4 bases at J, with 16 bases between. From germline, CDR1 is SQVTM and CDR2 ANQGSEA.